The T cell receptor beta chain described here comes from a study of persistence of HIV-infected CD4 T cells. Cells were stimulated with overlapping HIV-1 Gag 15-mer peptides. Sorting of responding CD4+ T cells relied on upregulated CD40 ligand together with CD69. About this clone itself: Its antigen is currently unknown.

The libraries were made with immunoSEQ version 4 in survey mode. Template was genomic DNA at around 9.3 ng/uL, with up to roughly 1 ug used per sample. Profiled with immunoSEQ multiplex PCR; TCRdb holds only in-frame clones, not every one. The sample consists of tens of thousands of clones, 70% of them appearing once. The material was CD4+ T cells sorted from PBMCs after roughly 18-hour stimulation, obtained from a patient who received antiretroviral therapy. This sequence was found in an adult man with HIV who was CMV-seropositive.

CDR3 nucleotide sequence: TGTGCCAGCAGAGCTTCCCTGAACGAGCAGTACTTC. This codes for CASRASLNEQYF. The chain recombines TRBV6-5 with TRBJ2-7, with D uncertain. The CDR3 loop spans 12 amino acids. Germline CDR1 MNHEY, CDR2 SVGAGI. Trimming took off 6 bases at V and 5 bases at J, with 11 bases between the two ends.